The 16 T cell receptor beta chains below were found in one sample sequenced in a study of cytomegalovirus exposure and HLA in healthy donors. The primer mix had 60 Vbeta and 13 Jbeta primers. The assay was immunoSEQ multiplex PCR, and TCRdb's table has in-frame clones only and misses some. The sample carries around 110,000 clones, 81% recorded once. Sequencing was done on a sample of PBMCs. The receptor source for this set is a young man in good health and CMV-seronegative.

V usage is TRBV11-2 and J usage is TRBJ2-7; perhaps TRBD2 as D (6 bases). V was clipped by 3 bases and J by 6 bases, with 9 bases between them. The CDR3 consists of 12 residues. Germline-derived CDR1 and CDR2 are SGHAT and FQNNGV. CDR3 protein: CASSLTSPEQYF. CDR3 sequence (DNA): TGTGCCAGCAGCTTGACTAGTCCCGAGCAGTACTTC.

The CDR3 sequence: CASSHLTPGLSTGELFF. In DNA, the CDR3 is TGCGCCAGCAGCCATCTTACGCCGGGACTTTCCACCGGGGAGCTGTTTTTT. V is TRBV4-1 and J is TRBJ2-2; D is possibly TRBD2 (6 bases). Germline V gene data show CDR1 as MGHRA and CDR2 as YSYEKL. Trimming shortened V by 3 bases and J by 4 bases, and 18 bases separated the two germline ends. CDR3 length: 17 amino acids.

This chain links TRBV14 with TRBJ2-3; TRBD2 matches at 9 bases. The trim removed 1 base at V and 6 bases at J, leaving 14 bases unmatched. This CDR3 contains 18 residues. CDR1 is SGHDN, CDR2 FVKESK, per germline. The CDR3 sequence is CASSQVRVAGAYGDTQYF. The CDR3 DNA sequence: TGTGCCAGCAGCCAAGTTCGGGTAGCGGGGGCCTATGGGGATACGCAGTATTTT.

The chain employs TRBV5-1 and TRBJ1-5; TRBD1 aligns across 11 bases. Trimming at V came to 7 bases and at J to 1 base, leaving 4 bases not matched to a gene. CDR1 and CDR2 from the germline V gene are SGHRS and YFSETQ. This CDR3 region has 15 residues. The CDR3 DNA reads TGCGCCAGCCGGACAGGGGGCGAGAGCAATCAGCCCCAGCATTTT. This encodes CASRTGGESNQPQHF.

This chain links TRBV5-6 with TRBJ1-2, with D hard to call. Per germline, CDR1 SGHDT and CDR2 YYEEEE. CDR3 length equals 14 residues. The V gene lost 2 bases and the J gene lost 2 bases, with 10 bases spanning the gap. As DNA, the CDR3 is TGTGCCAGCAGCTTCGGGTCGGGGAACTATGGCTACACCTTC. Translating gives CASSFGSGNYGYTF.

This clone was seen a single time. V gene TRBV11-3 combines with J gene TRBJ2-3; D is perhaps TRBD2 (5 bases). Deletions cut 5 bases from V and 4 bases from J, with 10 bases between. Germline V gives CDR1 SGHNT, CDR2 YENEEA. This CDR3 has 13 residues. The DNA of the CDR3 is TGTGCCAGCAGCCCCCGGAGGTCAGATACGCAGTATTTT. Its translation is CASSPRRSDTQYF.

As concerns this clone: The DNA is omitted, as the CDR3 cannot be located on it reliably, and the CDR3 follows TCRdb's listing. CDR3 protein: CASSEALQFGGGTF. The chain uses TRBV2 and TRBJ1-2. 14 amino acids form the CDR3, both terminal residues included. CDR1 is SNHLY, CDR2 FYNNEI, per germline.

The rearrangement uses TRBV9 and TRBJ2-1; possibly TRBD2 for D (6 bases). The V gene lost 4 bases and the J gene lost 7 bases, with 15 bases spanning the gap. CDR3 length: 14 residues. Germline values: CDR1 SGDLS, CDR2 YYNGEE. The CDR3 region has the DNA TGTGCCAGCAGCTTCTCCCCGGCGGGGAATGAGCAGTTCTTC. Its translation: CASSFSPAGNEQFF.

V and J are TRBV20-1 and TRBJ1-1, with no clear D. Germline assignment: CDR1 DFQATT and CDR2 SNEGSKA (reference sequence). This CDR3 is built from 11 residues. The V end was cut by 3 bases, the J end by 7 bases, with 9 bases between. CDR3 bases: TGCAGTGCTAGTGCGGGAGGTGAAGCTTTCTTT. Translation gives CSASAGGEAFF.

The gene calls are TRBV4-1 and TRBJ2-3; TRBD2 might be the D (5 bases). CDR1 and CDR2 from the germline V gene are MGHRA and YSYEKL. V lost 3 bases and J lost 1, with 17 bases in between. This CDR3 has 17 amino acids. The CDR3 loop reads CASSHGPRKRGTDTQYF. The CDR3 nucleotides read TGCGCCAGCAGCCATGGTCCGAGGAAGAGGGGCACAGATACGCAGTATTTT.

This chain links TRBV7-8 with TRBJ2-3, with 8 bases identical to TRBD1. With V trimmed by 5 bases and J by 3 bases, 13 bases remained unmatched. CDR3 length: 17 amino acids. Germline CDR1 reads SGHVS; CDR2 reads FQNEAQ. CDR3 nucleotides: TGTGCCAGCAGCAAAAAGACAGGGGCGTTAAGTACAGATACGCAGTATTTT. It is translated as CASSKKTGALSTDTQYF. Full variable domain (rest looked up from reference TRBV7-8 and TRBJ2-3): GAGVSQSPRYKVAKRGQDVALRCDPISGHVSLFWYQQALGQGPEFLTYFQNEAQLDKSGLPSDRFFAERPEGSVSTLKIQRTQQEDSAVYLCASSKKTGALSTDTQYFGPGTRLTVL.

This clone was observed a handful of times. This chain connects TRBV6-5 to TRBJ1-1; the D gene is possibly TRBD1 (5 bases). Per germline, CDR1 MNHEY and CDR2 SVGAGI. Trimming pared 0 bases from V and 4 bases from J, leaving 9 bases between. This CDR3 is 14 amino acids long. In nucleotides, the CDR3 is TGTGCCAGCAGTTACTCTTGGCAGGGCACTGAAGCTTTCTTT. It translates to CASSYSWQGTEAFF.

This rearrangement joins TRBV11-2 to TRBJ2-7; no clear D gene. Deletions cut 3 bases from V and 1 base from J, with 10 bases between. Germline V gene sequence: CDR1 SGHAT, CDR2 FQNNGV. The CDR3 spans 14 residues. CDR3 DNA sequence: TGTGCCAGCAGCTTTTTGCTAGAATCCTACGAGCAGTACTTC. Amino acids: CASSFLLESYEQYF.

V is TRBV7-3 and J is TRBJ2-7; TRBD1 aligns across 8 bases. J was trimmed by 5 bases and V by 6 bases; bases with no gene match: 6. Germline CDR1 reads SGHTA; CDR2 reads FQGTGA. The length of the CDR3 is 13 residues. The CDR3 coding sequence is TGTGCCAGCAGTAGGACAGGGATTGACGAGCAGTACTTC. Translated: CASSRTGIDEQYF.

The chain uses TRBV18 and TRBJ1-1, with D unclear. V lost 1 base and J lost 4, with 13 bases in between. This CDR3 is 15 amino acids long. Germline CDR1 and CDR2: KGHSH and LQKENI. DNA of the CDR3: TGTGCCAGCTCACCACTTCAGGCCGAGGGCACTGAAGCTTTCTTT. Translating gives CASSPLQAEGTEAFF.

This clone has more than one count but fewer than ten. The rearrangement links TRBV5-6 to TRBJ2-5, with 7 bases aligning to TRBD1. With 4 bases clipped from V and 1 base from J, the junction kept 4 bases outside the gene matches. The germline V gene encodes CDR1 SGHDT and CDR2 YYEEEE. The CDR3 runs to 14 residues. This chain's CDR3 is CASSQTGVQETQYF. The CDR3 DNA sequence: TGTGCCAGCAGCCAAACAGGGGTCCAAGAGACCCAGTACTTC. Together with reference TRBV5-6 and TRBJ2-5, the CDR3 gives the full variable domain: DAGVTQSPTHLIKTRGQQVTLRCSPKSGHDTVSWYQQALGQGPQFIFQYYEEEERQRGNFPDRFSGHQFPNYSSELNVNALLLGDSALYLCASSQTGVQETQYFGPGTRLLVL.